Each of the 27 T cell receptor beta chains below was sequenced from the same sample in a study of T cells in Graves' hyperthyroidism and ophthalmopathy. Amplified regions were TCR beta CDR3 sequences from RNA transcripts. Researchers ran a first-round RT-PCR on the TCR CDR3 using the HTBI primer set. TCRdb redid the calling of the multiplex PCR reads with MiXCR, one entry per CDR3 protein. The sample contains hundreds of thousands of distinct CDR3 sequences, 30% to 40% of which appear only once. Sequenced input: blood. Receptors originate from a woman between 40 and 50 years old with Graves' hyperthyroidism.

V is TRBV6-5 and J is TRBJ1-1; maybe TRBD1 (5 bases). V was trimmed by 2 bases and J by 1 base, leaving 11 bases between them. The CDR3 totals 15 residues. The germline V gene encodes CDR1 MNHEY and CDR2 SVGAGI. CDR3: CASSYGAGSNTEAFF. In DNA, the CDR3 is TGTGCCAGCAGTTACGGGGCAGGGTCGAACACTGAAGCTTTCTTT.

This clonotype was detected ten times or more. The chain carries TRBV2 and TRBJ1-6; D is uncertain. The germline V gene encodes CDR1 SNHLY and CDR2 FYNNEI. This CDR3 has 14 residues. V dropped 4 bases and J dropped 7 bases, with 11 bases sitting between them. CDR3 in amino acids: CASSADVRNSPLHF. The CDR3 bases are TGTGCCAGCAGTGCGGACGTTAGAAATTCACCCCTCCACTTT.

In this sample, this clonotype turned up many times. This chain joins TRBV20-1 and TRBJ1-2, with D possibly matching TRBD1 (6 bases). Germline loops: CDR1 DFQATT, CDR2 SNEGSKA (reference sequence). CDR3 length: 11 residues. V was trimmed by 2 bases and J by 13 bases, leaving 14 bases between them. CDR3 nucleotides: TGCAGTGCTAGATACCCAGGGGCTAGCACCTTC. Its protein product is CSARYPGASTF.

The chain employs TRBV4-1 and TRBJ1-2; possible D gene TRBD1, 5 bases. The CDR3 is made up of 15 amino acids. CDR1 is MGHRA, CDR2 YSYEKL, per germline. V lost 0 bases to trimming and J lost 5 bases, with 13 bases between them. CDR3 nucleotides: TGCGCCAGCAGCCAAGAAGGGGACGGCCCGTATGGCTACACCTTC. Its protein is CASSQEGDGPYGYTF.

V is TRBV10-3 and J is TRBJ2-7, with TRBD1 matching over 9 bases. Germline values: CDR1 ENHRY, CDR2 SYGVKD. V lost 10 bases to trimming and J lost 6 bases; unmatched junction nucleotides: 7. The length of the CDR3 is 12 residues. This chain's CDR3 is CATRTGAAEQYF. The CDR3 bases are TGTGCCACCCGGACAGGGGCAGCCGAGCAGTACTTC.

There are many counts of this clonotype. The CDR3 here is CAISPQGGTEAFF. The CDR3 nucleotides are TGTGCCATCAGCCCACAGGGGGGTACTGAAGCTTTCTTT. The V call is TRBV10-3, the J call TRBJ1-1; 8 bases line up with TRBD1. V dropped 6 bases and J dropped 5; count of bases not matched to a gene: 5. This CDR3 spans 13 amino acids. The germline gives CDR1 ENHRY, CDR2 SYGVKD.

This chain links TRBV19 with TRBJ1-4; no clear D gene. Germline V CDR1 and CDR2: LNHDA, SQIVND (reference sequence). V was pared by 8 bases and J by 7 bases, with 17 bases between. The CDR3 sequence is 14 residues long. The CDR3: CASLPSGPREKLFF. The CDR3 DNA sequence: TGTGCCAGTTTGCCCAGCGGGCCTCGTGAAAAACTGTTTTTT.

J is TRBJ1-2 and V is TRBV9; D not resolved. Trimming pared 3 bases from V and 8 bases from J, leaving 17 bases between. This CDR3 region has 14 residues. Looked up from germline, CDR1 is SGDLS and CDR2 is YYNGEE. The CDR3 DNA follows: TGTGCCAGCAGCGCTTCCGCCAACGGGAGAGGCTACACCTTC. It codes for CASSASANGRGYTF.

The chain's CDR3 is CASSQVYGYTF. Written as DNA, the CDR3 is TGTGCCAGCAGCCAAGTCTACGGCTACACCTTC. The V call is TRBV3-1, the J call TRBJ1-2; D is ambiguous. Trimming took 1 base from V and 8 from J, leaving 5 bases between them. There are 11 residues in the CDR3. Germline V gives CDR1 LGHDT, CDR2 YNNKEL (reference sequence).

The sample holds many counts of this clonotype. The chain couples TRBV4-1 to TRBJ1-1; D might be TRBD1 (5 bases). The CDR3 extends over 13 amino acids. From germline, CDR1 is MGHRA and CDR2 YSYEKL. V lost 3 bases and J lost 0, with 5 bases in between. CDR3 region: CASSQTVNTEAFF. The CDR3 nucleotides read TGCGCCAGCAGCCAGACAGTGAACACTGAAGCTTTCTTT.

The J gene is TRBJ1-1, the V gene TRBV4-1; no clear D gene. There are 14 residues in the CDR3. Germline V gene lookup returns CDR1 MGHRA and CDR2 YSYEKL. The V gene lost 1 base and the J gene lost 6 bases, with 12 bases spanning the gap. The CDR3 is CASSQAFSVAEAFF. The CDR3 nucleotides read TGCGCCAGCAGCCAAGCGTTTAGTGTCGCTGAAGCTTTCTTT.

This clonotype was recorded many times. The chain carries TRBV7-2 and TRBJ1-6; 9 bases match TRBD1. V shed 4 bases, J shed 8 bases, and the junction held 6 bases outside the gene matches. This CDR3 region has 15 residues. The germline gives CDR1 SGHTA, CDR2 FQGNSA. CDR3 DNA sequence: TGTGCCAGCAGCTCACACAGGGGGCGCGATTCACCCCTCCACTTT. The encoded protein is CASSSHRGRDSPLHF.

The V call is TRBV5-1, the J call TRBJ2-5; the match to TRBD2 covers 12 bases. Germline V gene lookup returns CDR1 SGHRS and CDR2 YFSETQ. Germline trimming cut 0 bases from V and 5 bases from J; bases unmatched to any gene: 2. The CDR3 sequence is 15 residues long. The CDR3 nucleotides read TGCGCCAGCAGCTTGGGGACTAGCGGGACGGAGACCCAGTACTTC. This gives the protein CASSLGTSGTETQYF.

This clonotype has a handful of counts. The gene calls are TRBV6-1 and TRBJ1-2, with 8 bases identical to TRBD1. Trimming removed 4 bases from V and 3 bases from J; junction bases left unmatched: 7. Germline-derived CDR1 and CDR2 are MNHNS and SASEGT. This CDR3 contains 15 residues. The CDR3 spells CASSAGQDNHYGYTF. The CDR3 nucleotides are TGTGCCAGCAGTGCGGGACAGGACAATCACTATGGCTACACCTTC.

This clonotype was detected many times. This chain uses TRBV25-1 with TRBJ1-2; D possibly corresponds to TRBD1 (6 bases). The CDR3 extends over 13 amino acids. Between the trimmed V and J ends, which lost 3 bases and 4 bases, there was a span of 9 bases. Germline V gene data show CDR1 as MGHDK and CDR2 as SYGVNS. The CDR3 region is CASSEDSFYGYTF. In DNA form, the CDR3 reads TGTGCCAGCAGTGAGGACAGTTTCTATGGCTACACCTTC.

Concerning this clonotype: One end of the junction does not line up with germline, which may come from a read error. This chain joins TRBV7-9 and TRBJ2-7; D not certain. The CDR3 covers 15 residues. Germline V CDR1 and CDR2: SEHNR, FQNEAQ (reference sequence). The CDR3: CASSQSWIASYEQYF. CDR3 nucleotides: TGCGCCAGCAGCCAATCATGGATCGCCTCTTACGAGCAGTACTTC.

This clonotype was recorded at least ten times. The rearrangement links TRBV9 to TRBJ1-6; D unresolved. Trimming took off 4 bases at V and 7 bases at J, with 12 bases between the two ends. The CDR3 loop spans 14 amino acids. Germline V CDR1 and CDR2: SGDLS, YYNGEE. In DNA, the CDR3 is TGTGCCAGCAGCCACGGAGCGGAGAATTCACCCCTCCACTTT. It encodes CASSHGAENSPLHF. The whole variable domain, filled in from reference TRBV9 and TRBJ1-6, reads DSGVTQTPKHLITATGQRVTLRCSPRSGDLSVYWYQQSLDQGLQFLIQYYNGEERAKGNILERFSAQQFPDLHSELNLSSLELGDSALYFCASSHGAENSPLHFGNGTRLTVT.

Ten or more counts support this clonotype. This chain links TRBV7-9 with TRBJ1-4, with D hard to call. V lost 1 base and J lost 12, with 18 bases in between. Germline V CDR1 and CDR2: SEHNR, FQNEAQ (reference sequence). This CDR3 is 15 amino acids long. The chain's CDR3 is CASSLGPGMLSELFF. CDR3 sequence (DNA): TGTGCCAGCAGCTTAGGTCCCGGGATGTTATCCGAACTGTTTTTT.

This clonotype came up many times. The V gene is TRBV19, the J gene TRBJ1-5; D ambiguous. With 7 bases removed from V and 0 bases from J, the gap between germline ends came to 13 bases. Germline values: CDR1 LNHDA, CDR2 SQIVND (reference sequence). The CDR3 spans 15 residues. The CDR3 reads CASTFGELSNQPQHF. The CDR3 DNA reads TGTGCCAGTACCTTTGGAGAACTTAGCAATCAGCCCCAGCATTTT.

V is TRBV7-2 and J is TRBJ1-1; no definite D call. This CDR3 is built from 15 residues. Trimming cost V 1 base and J 4 bases, with 13 bases left between them. Germline V gives CDR1 SGHTA, CDR2 FQGNSA. The CDR3 DNA reads TGTGCCAGCAGCTTAGTTTTATTGCGGGGCACTGAAGCTTTCTTT. This codes for CASSLVLLRGTEAFF.

For this clonotype: The CDR3 end shows no conserved phenylalanine or tryptophan, and so a read error is likely. The V call is TRBV12-3 or TRBV12-4, the J call TRBJ1-1; weak D call: TRBD1 (5 bases). Between the trimmed V and J ends, which lost 7 bases and 4 bases, there was a span of 16 bases. CDR3 length equals 14 residues. CDR3 bases: TGTGCCAGCACCCTAGGAGGGGCGGGCACTGAAGCTTTCCTT. It translates to CASTLGGAGTEAFL.

V gene TRBV19 combines with J gene TRBJ2-2; D might be TRBD1 (6 bases). This CDR3 comprises 16 residues. Per germline, CDR1 LNHDA and CDR2 SQIVND (reference sequence). With 5 bases removed from V and 7 bases from J, the gap between germline ends came to 20 bases. The CDR3 protein is CASSAHRAGGSGELFF. CDR3 DNA sequence: TGTGCCAGTAGTGCGCACAGGGCTGGGGGCAGCGGGGAGCTGTTTTTT.

The table lists this clonotype with many counts. One end of the junction does not line up with germline, which may come from a read error. This sequence joins TRBV10-3 and TRBJ1-3; D uncertain. This CDR3 region has 13 residues. Germline CDR1 reads ENHRY; CDR2 reads SYGVKD. The CDR3 is CAIGGVSGNTIYF. The CDR3 bases are TGTGCCATCGGTGGCGTCTCTGGGAACACCATATATTTT.

The chain recombines TRBV6-6 with TRBJ1-1, with unresolved D. The CDR3 is 11 residues long. Between the trimmed V and J ends, which lost 11 bases and 5 bases, there was a span of 12 bases. CDR1 and CDR2 from the germline V gene are MNHNY and SVGAGI (reference sequence). The CDR3 bases are TGTGCCGTCGTATGGGGAACTGAAGCTTTCTTT. Amino acids: CAVVWGTEAFF.

Many counts were recorded for this clonotype. The chain joins TRBV7-2 to TRBJ1-6; D unresolved. Trimming stripped 7 bases from V and 9 bases from J, with 16 bases between. CDR1 SGHTA and CDR2 FQGNSA come from the germline V gene. CDR3 length: 14 amino acids. The CDR3 bases are TGTGCCAGCACCTCCCAAGGGCGGGGTTCACCCCTCCACTTT. Its protein is CASTSQGRGSPLHF. The full variable domain, with the rest looked up from reference TRBV7-2 and TRBJ1-6, is GAGVSQSPSNKVTEKGKDVELRCDPISGHTALYWYRQSLGQGLEFLIYFQGNSAPDKSGLPSDRFSAERTGGSVSTLTIQRTQQEDSAVYLCASTSQGRGSPLHFGNGTRLTVT.

This clonotype was observed a few times. This chain uses TRBV20-1 with TRBJ2-2, with D perhaps TRBD1 (5 bases). The V and J ends lost 0 bases and 7 bases respectively, with 9 bases between them. This CDR3 spans 13 amino acids. Germline V gives CDR1 DFQATT, CDR2 SNEGSKA (reference sequence). The DNA of the CDR3 is TGCAGTGCTAGAGATTCAGGGCTCGGGGAGCTGTTTTTT. Encoded protein: CSARDSGLGELFF.

CDR3: CSASFERVYQETQYF. In DNA form, the CDR3 reads TGCAGTGCTAGTTTTGAACGGGTTTACCAAGAGACCCAGTACTTC. The chain couples TRBV20-1 to TRBJ2-5; D gene unclear. CDR1 and CDR2 from the germline V gene are DFQATT and SNEGSKA (reference sequence). V lost 3 bases and J lost 0, with 14 bases in between. This CDR3 has 15 amino acids.